In this sample, the clone carrying this TCR beta chain turned up once. The antigen is undetermined. This record comes from a study of CD4 T cells in relation to SARS-CoV-2 and coronaviruses. In the study overall: PBMCs were cultured with antigen for nine to eleven days before TCR beta sequencing.

Assay used: immunoSEQ multiplex PCR; TCRdb lists only in-frame clones, some missing. The sample records about 21,000 clones, 70% to 75% being singletons. Unexposed donor CD4+ T cells date from about 2011-2019, before the COVID-19 pandemic. After nine to ten days of culture, CD4+ T cells were isolated. Testing used SARS-CoV-2 S/N and four cold-coronavirus spikes on unexposed-donor CD4+ T cells, cells permitting. Cultures held under 2.5 million PBMCs per well with approximately 10 IU/ml IL-2. This CDR3 is built from 14 residues. In germline, CDR1 is MNHEY, CDR2 SVGAGI. V lost 5 bases, J lost 7 bases, and 9 bases stayed unmatched.

This TCR was recovered from a human donor in good health. What was sequenced was CD4+ T cells from PBMCs, cultured in vitro. The V gene is TRBV6-5, the J gene TRBJ1-2; 8 bases map to TRBD1. The CDR3 loop reads CASSPRDRWAGYTF. The CDR3 region has the DNA TGTGCCAGCAGTCCCCGGGACAGGTGGGCTGGCTACACCTTC.